This TCR beta chain came from a study of Ad26.COV2.S vaccination and SARS-CoV-2 variants. On the study more broadly: Donor joined the COV1001 Ad26.COV2.S trial arm.

Treatment meaning: 15 to 20 received Ad26.COV2.S at low or high dose, single or two shots; roughly five received placebo; per-sample allocation not given. Sample collection was performed on day 63 after the first vaccine or placebo injection. This CDR3 is 16 amino acids long. Data came from immunoSEQ multiplex PCR; TCRdb stores just in-frame clones and leaves some out. Of about 680,000 clones in the sample, 89% were seen once. The V and J genes are TRBV21-1 and TRBJ2-7. TRBV21-1 is reported as a pseudogene. This clonotype was sampled from a person aged 18-65 years who received the Ad26.COV2.S COVID-19 vaccine or a placebo. Sequenced here: peripheral blood, sampled in a trial of Ad26.COV2.S vaccine versus placebo. For the CDR3, the DNA is TGTGCCAGCAGCAAAGTGCGGGGAACAGGGTGGTACGAGCAGTACTTC. Translated: CASSKVRGTGWYEQYF.